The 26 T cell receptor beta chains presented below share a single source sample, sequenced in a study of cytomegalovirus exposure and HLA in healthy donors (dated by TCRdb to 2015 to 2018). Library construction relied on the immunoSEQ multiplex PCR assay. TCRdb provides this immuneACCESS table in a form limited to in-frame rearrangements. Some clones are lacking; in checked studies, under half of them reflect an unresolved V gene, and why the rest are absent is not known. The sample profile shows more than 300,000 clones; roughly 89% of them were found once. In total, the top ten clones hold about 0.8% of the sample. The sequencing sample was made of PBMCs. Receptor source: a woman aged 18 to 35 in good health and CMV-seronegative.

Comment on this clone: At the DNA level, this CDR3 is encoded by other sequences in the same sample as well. The CDR3 region has the DNA TGCGCCAGCAGCTTGGATGGTCAGGGCAATCAGCCCCAGCATTTT. Encoded protein: CASSLDGQGNQPQHF. The gene calls are TRBV5-1 and TRBJ1-5, with D hard to call. V was shortened by 0 bases and J by 2 bases, with 9 bases between the two germline ends. This CDR3 is built from 15 residues. CDR1 and CDR2 (germline): SGHRS, YFSETQ.

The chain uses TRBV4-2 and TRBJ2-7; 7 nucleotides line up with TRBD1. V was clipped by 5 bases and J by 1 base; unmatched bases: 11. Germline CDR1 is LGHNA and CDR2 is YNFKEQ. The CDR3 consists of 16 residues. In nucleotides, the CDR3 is TGTGCCAGCAGCAATGGGACAGCCGCTTCGTCCTACGAGCAGTACTTC. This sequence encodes CASSNGTAASSYEQYF.

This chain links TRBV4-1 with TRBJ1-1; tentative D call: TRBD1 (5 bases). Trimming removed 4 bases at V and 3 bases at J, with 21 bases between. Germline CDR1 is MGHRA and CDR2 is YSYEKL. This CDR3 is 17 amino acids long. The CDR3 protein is CASSPDRNRAGDTEAFF. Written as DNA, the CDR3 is TGCGCCAGCAGCCCGGACCGGAATAGGGCGGGGGACACTGAAGCTTTCTTT.

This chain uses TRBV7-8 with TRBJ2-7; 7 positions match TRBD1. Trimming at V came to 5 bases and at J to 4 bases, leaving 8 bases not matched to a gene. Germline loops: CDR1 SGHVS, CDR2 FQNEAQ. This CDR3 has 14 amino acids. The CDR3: CASSTGVFIYEQYF. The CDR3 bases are TGTGCCAGCAGCACAGGGGTTTTCATTTACGAGCAGTACTTC.

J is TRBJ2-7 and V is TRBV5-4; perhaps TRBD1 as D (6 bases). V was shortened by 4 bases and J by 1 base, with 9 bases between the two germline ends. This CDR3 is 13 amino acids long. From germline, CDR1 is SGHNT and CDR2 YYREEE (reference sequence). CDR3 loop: CASSRDKSYEQYF. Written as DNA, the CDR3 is TGTGCCAGCAGCCGGGACAAGTCCTACGAGCAGTACTTC.

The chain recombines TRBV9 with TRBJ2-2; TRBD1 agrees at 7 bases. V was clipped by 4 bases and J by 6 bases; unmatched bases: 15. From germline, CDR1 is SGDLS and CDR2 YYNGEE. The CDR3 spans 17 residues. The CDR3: CASSPRAGTDISGELFF. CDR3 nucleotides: TGTGCCAGCAGCCCCCGGGCCGGGACAGATATATCCGGGGAGCTGTTTTTT.

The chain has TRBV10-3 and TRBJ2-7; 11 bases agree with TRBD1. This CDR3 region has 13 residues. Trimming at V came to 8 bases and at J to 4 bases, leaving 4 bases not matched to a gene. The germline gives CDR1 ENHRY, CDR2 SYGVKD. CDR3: CAIGGQGAYEQYF. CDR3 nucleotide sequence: TGTGCCATCGGCGGACAGGGGGCTTACGAGCAGTACTTC.

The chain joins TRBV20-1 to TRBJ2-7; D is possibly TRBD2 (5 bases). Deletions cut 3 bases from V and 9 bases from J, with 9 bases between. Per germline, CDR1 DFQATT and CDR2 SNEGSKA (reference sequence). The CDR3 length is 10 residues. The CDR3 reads CSASKDSQYF. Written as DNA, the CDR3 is TGCAGTGCTAGTAAGGACTCGCAGTACTTC.

The DNA for the CDR3 is TGTGCCAGCAGACAGGGACAGGTCTCCTACGAGCAGTACTTC. Translation: CASRQGQVSYEQYF. The chain uses TRBV6-5 and TRBJ2-7; the match to TRBD1 covers 8 bases. The V gene's germline CDR1 is MNHEY and CDR2 SVGAGI. This CDR3 spans 14 amino acids. J gave up 0 bases and V 6 bases, and 4 bases lay outside the gene matches.

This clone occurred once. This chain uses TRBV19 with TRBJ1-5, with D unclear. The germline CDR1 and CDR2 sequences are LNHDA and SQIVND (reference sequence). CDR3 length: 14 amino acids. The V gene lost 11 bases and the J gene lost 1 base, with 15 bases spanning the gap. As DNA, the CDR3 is TGTGCCCCCCTAGGCTTTAGGAGCAATCAGCCCCAGCATTTT. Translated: CAPLGFRSNQPQHF.

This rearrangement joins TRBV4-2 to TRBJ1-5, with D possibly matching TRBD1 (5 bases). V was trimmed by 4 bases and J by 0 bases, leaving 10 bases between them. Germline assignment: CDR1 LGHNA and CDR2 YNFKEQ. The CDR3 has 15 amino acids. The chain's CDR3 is CASSPRQYSNQPQHF. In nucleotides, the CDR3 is TGTGCCAGCAGCCCCCGACAGTATAGCAATCAGCCCCAGCATTTT.

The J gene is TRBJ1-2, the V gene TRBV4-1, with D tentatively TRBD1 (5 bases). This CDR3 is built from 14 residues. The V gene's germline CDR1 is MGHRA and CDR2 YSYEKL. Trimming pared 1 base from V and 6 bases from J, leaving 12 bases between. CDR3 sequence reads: CASSQGGGIDGYTF. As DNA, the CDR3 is TGCGCCAGCAGCCAAGGCGGGGGGATTGATGGCTACACCTTC.

The CDR3 sequence is CASSLGRGGYEQYF. CDR3 DNA: TGTGCCAGCAGCTTAGGCAGAGGTGGCTACGAGCAGTACTTC. This chain connects TRBV11-2 to TRBJ2-7; no reliable D call. CDR3 length equals 14 residues. CDR1 and CDR2 (germline): SGHAT, FQNNGV. Trimming pared 1 base from V and 3 bases from J, leaving 10 bases between.

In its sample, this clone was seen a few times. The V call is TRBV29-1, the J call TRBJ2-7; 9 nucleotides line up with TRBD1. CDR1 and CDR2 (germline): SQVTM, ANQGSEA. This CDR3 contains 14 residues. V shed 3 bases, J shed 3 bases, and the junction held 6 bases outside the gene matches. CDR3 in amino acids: CSVEDRDRDYEQYF. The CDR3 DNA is TGCAGCGTTGAGGACCGGGACAGGGACTACGAGCAGTACTTC.

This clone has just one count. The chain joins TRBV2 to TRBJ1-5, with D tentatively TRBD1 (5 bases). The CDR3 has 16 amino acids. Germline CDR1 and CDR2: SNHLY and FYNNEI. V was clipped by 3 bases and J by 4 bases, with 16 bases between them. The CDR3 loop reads CASSEAPGEGNQPQHF. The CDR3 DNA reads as TGTGCCAGCAGTGAGGCCCCGGGGGAGGGGAATCAGCCCCAGCATTTT.

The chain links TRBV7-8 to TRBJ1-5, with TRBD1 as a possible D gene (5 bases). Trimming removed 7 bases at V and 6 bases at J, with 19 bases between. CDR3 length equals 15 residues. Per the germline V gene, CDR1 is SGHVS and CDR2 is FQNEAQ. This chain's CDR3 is CASTERPGTGQPQHF. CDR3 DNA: TGTGCCAGCACCGAACGACCCGGGACTGGTCAGCCCCAGCATTTT.

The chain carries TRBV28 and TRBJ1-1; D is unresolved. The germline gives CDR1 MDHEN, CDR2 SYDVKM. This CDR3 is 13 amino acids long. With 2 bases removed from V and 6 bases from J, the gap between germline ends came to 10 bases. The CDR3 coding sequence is TGTGCCAGCAGTTTACCTATGAGGGCTGAAGCTTTCTTT. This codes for CASSLPMRAEAFF.

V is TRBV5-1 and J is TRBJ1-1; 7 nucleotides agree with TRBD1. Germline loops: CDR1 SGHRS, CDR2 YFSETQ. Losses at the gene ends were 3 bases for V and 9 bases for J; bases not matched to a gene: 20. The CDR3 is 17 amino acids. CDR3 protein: CASSWGGTDLSDVKAFF. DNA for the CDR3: TGCGCCAGCAGCTGGGGTGGGACAGATTTATCGGATGTGAAAGCTTTCTTT.

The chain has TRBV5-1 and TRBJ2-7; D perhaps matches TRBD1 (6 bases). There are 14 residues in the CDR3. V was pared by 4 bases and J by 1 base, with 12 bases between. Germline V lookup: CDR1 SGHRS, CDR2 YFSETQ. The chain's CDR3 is CASSDQGISYEQYF. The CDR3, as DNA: TGCGCCAGCAGCGATCAGGGGATATCCTACGAGCAGTACTTC.

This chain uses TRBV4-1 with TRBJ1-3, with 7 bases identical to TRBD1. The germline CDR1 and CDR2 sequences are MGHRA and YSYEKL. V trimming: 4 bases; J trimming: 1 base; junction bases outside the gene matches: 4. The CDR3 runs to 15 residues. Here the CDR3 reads CASSPTGSSGNTIYF. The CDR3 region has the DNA TGCGCCAGCAGCCCGACAGGGAGTTCTGGAAACACCATATATTTT.

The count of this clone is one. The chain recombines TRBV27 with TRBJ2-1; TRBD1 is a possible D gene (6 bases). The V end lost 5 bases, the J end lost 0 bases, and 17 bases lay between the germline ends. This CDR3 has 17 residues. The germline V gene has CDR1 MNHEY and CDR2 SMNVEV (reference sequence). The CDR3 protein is CASSPPGQWSSYNEQFF. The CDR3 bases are TGTGCCAGCAGTCCACCCGGACAGTGGAGCTCCTACAATGAGCAGTTCTTC.

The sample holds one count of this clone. The CDR3 bases are TGTGCCAGCAGCGTAGGACTCCAGAACACCGGGGAGCTGTTTTTT. Its translation is CASSVGLQNTGELFF. The V and J genes are TRBV9 and TRBJ2-2; unclear D gene. There are 15 residues in the CDR3. Germline values: CDR1 SGDLS, CDR2 YYNGEE. Between the trimmed V and J ends, which lost 0 bases and 1 base, there was a span of 7 bases. The full variable domain, with the rest looked up from reference TRBV9 and TRBJ2-2, is DSGVTQTPKHLITATGQRVTLRCSPRSGDLSVYWYQQSLDQGLQFLIQYYNGEERAKGNILERFSAQQFPDLHSELNLSSLELGDSALYFCASSVGLQNTGELFFGEGSRLTVL.

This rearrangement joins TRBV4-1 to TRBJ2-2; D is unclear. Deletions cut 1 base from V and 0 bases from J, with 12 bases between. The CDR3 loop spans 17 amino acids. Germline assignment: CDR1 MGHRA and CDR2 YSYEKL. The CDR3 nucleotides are TGCGCCAGCAGCCAAGCCCCCTTACTGTCGAACACCGGGGAGCTGTTTTTT. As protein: CASSQAPLLSNTGELFF.

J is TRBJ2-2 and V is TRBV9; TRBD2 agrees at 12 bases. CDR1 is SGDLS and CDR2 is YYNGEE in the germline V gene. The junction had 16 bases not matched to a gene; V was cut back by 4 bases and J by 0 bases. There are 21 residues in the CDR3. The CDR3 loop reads CASSPQGLAGFASANTGELFF. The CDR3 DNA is TGTGCCAGCAGCCCCCAGGGACTAGCGGGCTTTGCCTCCGCGAACACCGGGGAGCTGTTTTTT.

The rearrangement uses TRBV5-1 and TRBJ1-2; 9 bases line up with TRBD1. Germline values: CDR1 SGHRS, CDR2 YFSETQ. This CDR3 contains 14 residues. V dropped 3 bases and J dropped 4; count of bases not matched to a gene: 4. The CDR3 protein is CASSSGTGIYGYTF. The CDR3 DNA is TGCGCCAGCAGCTCAGGGACAGGGATCTATGGCTACACCTTC.

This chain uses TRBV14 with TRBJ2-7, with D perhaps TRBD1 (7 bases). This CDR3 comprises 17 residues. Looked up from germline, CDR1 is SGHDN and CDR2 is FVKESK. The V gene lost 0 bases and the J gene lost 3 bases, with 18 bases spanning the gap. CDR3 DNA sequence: TGTGCCAGCAGCCAAGATCGGGGGACAGCTTTTTTCTACGAGCAGTACTTC. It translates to CASSQDRGTAFFYEQYF.